This T cell receptor beta chain stems from a study of T cell repertoires in ileal Crohn's disease. Study results and limitations: Endoscopic recurrence occurred in every patient whose clonality exceeded 26.8%. Compared with CD4 T cells, sorted CD8 cells carried more expanded clones.

Turning to this clone: Its antigen is not identified.

Only in-frame clones appear in the TCRdb table, and some are missing; sequencing was by immunoSEQ multiplex PCR. This sample has about 15,000 clones; 75% to 85% occur once, and the top ten carry 4.2%. Germline lookup yields CDR1 LNHDA and CDR2 SQIVND (reference sequence). The CDR3 is 15 residues long. Trimming shortened V by 5 bases and J by 0 bases, and 11 bases separated the two germline ends. Eligibility required adulthood, ileal or ileocolonic Crohn's disease and indicated ileocolonic resection. The TCR originated in an adult with Crohn's disease. The specimen was ileal tissue. The chain combines TRBV19 with TRBJ2-1; D is ambiguous. CDR3 protein: CASSPQINSYNEQFF. The CDR3 region has the DNA TGTGCCAGTAGTCCTCAGATAAACTCCTACAATGAGCAGTTCTTC. Full variable domain (rest looked up from reference TRBV19 and TRBJ2-1): DGGITQSPKYLFRKEGQNVTLSCEQNLNHDAMYWYRQDPGQGLRLIYYSQIVNDFQKGDIAEGYSVSREKKESFPLTVTSAQKNPTAFYLCASSPQINSYNEQFFGPGTRLTVL.